Listed below are T cell receptor beta chains from one sample, sequenced in a study of CD8 T cells in ankylosing spondylitis. TCRdb used MiXCR to reprocess the 5' RACE reads, holding one entry per CDR3 protein. This table holds some 13,000 distinct CDR3 sequences, under 3.5% found once. The sequencing input was blood, either unsorted or a sorted T cell fraction (not recorded which). These receptors were collected from a male donor with ankylosing spondylitis or in good health (not recorded which). Both conserved end residues are part of each CDR3.

V	J	CDR3
TRBV9	TRBJ2-1	CASSVTVRAYNEQFF
TRBV9	TRBJ1-5	CASSVGPGTGGNQPQHF
TRBV9	TRBJ1-2	CASSVADSNYGYTF
TRBV9	TRBJ2-5	CASSVVFRPWETQYF
TRBV9	TRBJ2-3	CASSVAGSLSTDTQYF
TRBV9	TRBJ1-1	CASSVEGGLGTEAFF
TRBV9	TRBJ2-2	CASSVGPSAAGELFF
TRBV9	TRBJ2-5	CASSVHQPGQGGRETQYF
TRBV9	TRBJ2-5	CASSVVGTGGRETQYF
TRBV9	TRBJ2-7	CASSNSAGGPNEQYF
TRBV9	TRBJ2-1	CASSRDNDEQFF
TRBV9	TRBJ2-1	CASSVSEGSYNEQFF
TRBV9	TRBJ2-5	CASSVAGRGFETQYF
TRBV9	TRBJ1-2	CASSLAGLNYGYTF
TRBV9	TRBJ2-7	CASSVDGGGLAGDSRDYEQYF
TRBV9	TRBJ2-3	CASSVGLGRTDTQYF
TRBV9	TRBJ2-5	CASSVGSGRQETQYF
TRBV9	TRBJ2-5	CASSVGRAGNQETQYF
TRBV9	TRBJ2-1	CASSADAGGRYNEQFF
TRBV9	TRBJ2-7	CASSSHPQGSYEQYF
TRBV9	TRBJ2-7	CASSGRDWGYEQYF
TRBV9	TRBJ2-6	CASSPGQGTSGTGANVLTF
TRBV9	TRBJ2-5	CASSAGTGQQETQYF
TRBV9	TRBJ2-5	CASSVAPSCQETQYF
TRBV9	TRBJ2-3	CASSVSGGPLDTDTQYF
TRBV9	TRBJ2-1	CASSVRQANEQFF